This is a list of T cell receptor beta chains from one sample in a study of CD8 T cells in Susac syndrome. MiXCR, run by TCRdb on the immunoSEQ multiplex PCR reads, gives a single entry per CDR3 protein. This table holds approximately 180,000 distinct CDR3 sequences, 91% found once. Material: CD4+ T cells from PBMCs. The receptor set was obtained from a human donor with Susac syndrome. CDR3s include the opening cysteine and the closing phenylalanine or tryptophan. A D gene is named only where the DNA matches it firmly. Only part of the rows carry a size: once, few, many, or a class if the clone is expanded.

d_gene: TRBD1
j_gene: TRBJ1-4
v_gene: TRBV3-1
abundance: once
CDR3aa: CASRGGQVNEKLFF
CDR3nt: TGTGCCAGCAGGGGAGGACAGGTTAATGAAAAACTGTTTTTT

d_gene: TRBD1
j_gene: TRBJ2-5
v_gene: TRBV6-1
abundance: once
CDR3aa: CASSDSGTGRETQYF
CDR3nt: TGTGCCAGCAGTGATTCCGGGACAGGGAGAGAGACCCAGTACTTC

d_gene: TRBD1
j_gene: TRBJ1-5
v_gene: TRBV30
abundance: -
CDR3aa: CAWSQGRGHNQPQHF
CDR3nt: TGTGCCTGGAGTCAAGGTAGGGGGCACAATCAGCCCCAGCATTTT

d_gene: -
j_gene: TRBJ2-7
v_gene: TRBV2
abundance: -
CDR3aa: CASSGTYSYEQYF
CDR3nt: TGTGCCAGCAGTGGGACTTACTCCTACGAGCAGTACTTC

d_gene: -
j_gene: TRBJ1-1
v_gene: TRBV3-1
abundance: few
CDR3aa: CASSHSTGNTEAFF
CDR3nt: TGTGCCAGCAGCCATAGCACCGGGAACACTGAAGCTTTCTTT

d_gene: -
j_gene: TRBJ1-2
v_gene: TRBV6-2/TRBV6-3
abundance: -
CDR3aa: CASSYRQAGIYGYTF
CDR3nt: TGTGCCAGCAGTTACAGACAGGCAGGCATATATGGCTACACCTTC

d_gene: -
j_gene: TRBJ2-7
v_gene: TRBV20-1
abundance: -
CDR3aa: CSASPKVGSSYEQYF
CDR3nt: TGCAGTGCTAGCCCCAAGGTGGGCAGCTCCTACGAGCAGTACTTC

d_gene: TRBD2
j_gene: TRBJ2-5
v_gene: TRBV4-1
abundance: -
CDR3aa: CASRGRTGTSGETQYF
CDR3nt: TGCGCCAGCAGGGGTCGAACCGGGACTAGCGGGGAGACCCAGTACTTC

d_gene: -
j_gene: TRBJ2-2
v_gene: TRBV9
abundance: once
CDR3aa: CASSQEYANTGELFF
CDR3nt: TGTGCCAGCAGCCAGGAGTACGCGAACACCGGGGAGCTGTTTTTT

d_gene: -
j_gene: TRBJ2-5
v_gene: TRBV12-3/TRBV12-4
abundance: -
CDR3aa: CASTPGAGEFSETQYF
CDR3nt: TGTGCCAGCACCCCGGGGGCTGGGGAGTTTTCAGAGACCCAGTACTTC

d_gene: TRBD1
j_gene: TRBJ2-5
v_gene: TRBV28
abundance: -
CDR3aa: CASSPRTGVGETQYF
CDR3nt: TGTGCCAGCAGTCCGCGGACAGGGGTGGGGGAGACCCAGTACTTC

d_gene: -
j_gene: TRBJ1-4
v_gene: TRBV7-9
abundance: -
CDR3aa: CASSLEGVGEKLFF
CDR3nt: TGTGCCAGCAGCTTAGAGGGCGTCGGTGAAAAACTGTTTTTT